This is a list of T cell receptor beta chains from one sample in a study of cytomegalovirus exposure and HLA in healthy donors. Measured with immunoSEQ multiplex PCR; TCRdb has only the in-frame clones, and not every one. Among about 230,000 clones listed, about three quarters were seen once. Sequencing was carried out using PBMCs. These receptors were obtained from a woman between 55 and 75 years old in good health and CMV-seropositive. Each CDR3 is given with its conserved first and last residue.

J gene	CDR3 length	V gene	CDR3 protein
TRBJ1-6	15	TRBV2	CASTAAAGMVSPLHF
TRBJ1-5	15	TRBV28	CATIPGGYVDQPQHF
TRBJ1-2	14	TRBV7-6	CASSLEGADYGYTF
TRBJ2-5	16	TRBV5-6	CASSLMRLAGLETQYF
TRBJ1-6	15	TRBV9	CASSVGTAYNSPLHF
TRBJ1-6	16	TRBV14	CASSQALGTANSPLHF
TRBJ1-5	15	TRBV5-1	CASSPMTGGNQPQHF
TRBJ1-6	18	TRBV12-2	CASRLDGDRTTDNSPLHF
TRBJ1-2	13	TRBV2	CASSLQGAEGYTF
TRBJ2-1	17	TRBV4-2	CASSQEPFYSSYNEQFF
TRBJ2-7	14	TRBV7-2	CASSLTSGGYEQYF
TRBJ2-7	16	TRBV5-4	CASSRRDRSISYEQYF
TRBJ2-3	15	TRBV4-2	CASSQATVPTDTQYF
TRBJ2-7	13	TRBV4-2	CASSQGPGRKQYF
TRBJ1-2	12	TRBV28	CASRREPYGYTF
TRBJ2-5	13	TRBV25-1	CASSPPQQETQYF
TRBJ2-1	14	TRBV2	CASKRQRDNNEQFF
TRBJ1-2	14	TRBV30	CAWSIPEQGRGYTF
TRBJ2-1	16	TRBV30	CAWSRPGQGAPNEQFF
TRBJ1-4	15	TRBV9	CASSARTGQLEKLFF
TRBJ2-3	17	TRBV30	CAWRGTSGSIYTDTQYF
TRBJ1-1	13	TRBV7-3	CASSLQENTEAFF
TRBJ1-2	14	TRBV7-3	CASSPRRDRYGYTF
TRBJ2-5	13	TRBV18	CASLAALAETQYF
TRBJ2-5	14	TRBV5-1	CASKEEGPQETQYF
TRBJ2-6	16	TRBV5-1	CASSSGSLAGANVLTF
TRBJ2-1	18	TRBV10-2	CASRGLAGGRSSYNEQFF
TRBJ2-4	16	TRBV7-3	CASSLSAAGGKNIQYF
TRBJ1-1	14	TRBV18	CASSPGQTNTEAFF
TRBJ1-1	14	TRBV18	CASSLQGSNTEAFF
TRBJ2-7	15	TRBV18	CASSQGLAGEREQYF
TRBJ1-1	15	TRBV7-9	CSSSLDPGINTEAFF
TRBJ2-2	14	TRBV7-7	CASSLGLHTGELFF
TRBJ2-7	16	TRBV6-5	CASSYSWTPGAYEQYF
TRBJ2-7	14	TRBV7-2	CASSLPQLYFKQYF
TRBJ2-3	13	TRBV6-6	CASAPPLTDTQYF
TRBJ1-1	12	TRBV30	CARRGGNTEAFF
TRBJ1-2	12	TRBV29-1	CSGRDGNYGYTF
TRBJ2-7	13	TRBV19	CASTGQGGYEQYF
TRBJ2-2	16	TRBV6-5	CASSYVRDPLTGELFF
TRBJ1-2	17	TRBV28	CASSQSTTGRANYGYTF
TRBJ1-5	16	TRBV5-6	CASSRTGLLRDQPQHF
TRBJ2-7	15	TRBV6-5	CASSVTGGFSYEQYF
TRBJ1-1	15	TRBV18	CASSPVPGGDSEAFF
TRBJ2-7	15	TRBV18	CASSPWTGAPYEQYF
TRBJ1-2	16	TRBV4-2	CASSPPGTAYNYGYTF
TRBJ2-5	12	TRBV6-5	CASSWDRETQYF
TRBJ2-7	15	TRBV7-9	CASSFGRGSGYEQYF
TRBJ2-3	14	TRBV2	CASRNRGGTDTQYF
TRBJ1-1	17	TRBV28	CASSSPGDREGNTEAFF